This entry describes one T cell receptor (beta chain). Antigen unknown. The protocol was immunoSEQ multiplex PCR, while the TCRdb copy is restricted to in-frame clones and leaves out a portion. The table includes under 20,000 clones, 86% detected once. These data are taken from a study of PD-1 blockade in classical Hodgkin lymphoma. Relapses following autologous stem cell transplantation were seen in all patients, with brentuximab vedotin exposure varying. Study conclusions and caveats: Reported findings placed baseline TCR diversity lower in newly diagnosed patients (compared with healthy donors). Whatever underlies the repertoire differences (possibly disease activity or prior therapy) remains undefined.

Trimming at V came to 5 bases and at J to 0 bases, leaving 11 bases not matched to a gene. CDR3 size: 18 residues. Germline assignment: CDR1 SGHTA and CDR2 FQGNSA. The chain couples TRBV7-2 to TRBJ2-5; 11 positions agree with TRBD2. The sample in question was peripheral blood mononuclear cells (PBMCs), obtained before the second cycle of nivolumab. This clonotype was obtained from a human donor with classical Hodgkin lymphoma. CDR3 residues: CASSRTSGGSANQETQYF. CDR3 bases: TGTGCCAGCAGCCGTACTAGCGGGGGATCTGCCAACCAAGAGACCCAGTACTTC.